These 18 T cell receptor beta chains came from one sample sequenced in a study of blood T cell repertoires in COVID-19. Repertoires were generated with immunoSEQ multiplex PCR, while TCRdb's copy carries only in-frame clones and drops some. The sample consists of about 130,000 clones, 79% of them appearing once. The sequencing sample was made of peripheral blood. These receptors were taken from a middle-aged man with active or convalescent COVID-19.

This chain links TRBV5-1 with TRBJ1-2; D not resolved. In germline, CDR1 is SGHRS, CDR2 YFSETQ. V was trimmed by 2 bases and J by 8 bases, leaving 19 bases between them. CDR3 length equals 15 residues. CDR3 DNA: TGCGCCAGCAGCTTTGACTTCACGCCGGGTGCGGGCTACACCTTC. This gives the protein CASSFDFTPGAGYTF. The full variable domain, its missing parts supplied by reference TRBV5-1 and TRBJ1-2, is KAGVTQTPRYLIKTRGQQVTLSCSPISGHRSVSWYQQTPGQGLQFLFEYFSETQRNKGNFPGRFSGRQFSNSRSEMNVSTLELGDSALYLCASSFDFTPGAGYTFGSGTRLTVV.

The V call is TRBV6-5, the J call TRBJ1-2; 10 bases are shared with TRBD1. V was pared by 5 bases and J by 13 bases, with 7 bases of the junction left unmatched. Germline V CDR1 and CDR2: MNHEY, SVGAGI. The CDR3 has 12 residues. Here the CDR3 DNA reads TGTGCCAGCAGTAGACCCGACAGGGGGCCCACCTTC. Translating gives CASSRPDRGPTF.

CDR3 region: CAWSVEQGPYEQYF. The CDR3 DNA is TGTGCCTGGAGTGTAGAACAGGGCCCATACGAGCAGTACTTC. The chain recombines TRBV30 with TRBJ2-7, with D tentatively TRBD1 (6 bases). Germline V gene lookup returns CDR1 GTSNPN and CDR2 SVGIG (reference sequence). V lost 0 bases and J lost 4, with 13 bases in between. This CDR3 is 14 amino acids long. The variable domain in full, with the rest retrieved from reference TRBV30 and TRBJ2-7, is SQTIHQWPATLVQPVGSPLSLECTVEGTSNPNLYWYRQAAGRGLQLLFYSVGIGQISSEVPQNLSASRPQDRQFILSSKKLLLSDSGFYLCAWSVEQGPYEQYFGPGTRLTVT.

The chain has TRBV6-5 and TRBJ1-1; D unresolved. The CDR3 runs 12 residues. Germline CDR1 and CDR2: MNHEY and SVGAGI. CDR3 residues: CVIFGQNTEAFF. CDR3 in DNA: TGTGTCATCTTTGGGCAGAACACTGAAGCTTTCTTT.

This sequence joins TRBV3-1 (or the pseudogene TRBV3-2) and TRBJ1-1; tentatively, D is TRBD1 (6 bases). CDR3 length: 15 amino acids. CDR1 and CDR2 from the germline V gene are LGHDT and YNNKEL (reference sequence). Trimming took off 3 bases at V and 4 bases at J, with 15 bases between the two ends. The CDR3 sequence: CASSQGGANPTEAFF. In DNA, the CDR3 is TGTGCCAGCAGCCAGGGGGGGGCAAACCCCACTGAAGCTTTCTTT.

The V call is TRBV5-6, the J call TRBJ2-2; the D gene is possibly TRBD2 (6 bases). The germline gives CDR1 SGHDT, CDR2 YYEEEE. V shed 3 bases and J shed 0 bases, with 12 bases lying between them. This CDR3 comprises 16 residues. CDR3 DNA: TGTGCCAGCAGCTGGGGACTTTCCGCGAACACCGGGGAGCTGTTTTTT. Its protein is CASSWGLSANTGELFF.

This clone was recorded a few times. The chain joins TRBV7-2 to TRBJ2-5, with 10 positions matching TRBD2. The CDR3 sequence is 12 residues long. The germline V gene encodes CDR1 SGHTA and CDR2 FQGNSA. V gave up 1 base and J gave up 14 bases; unmatched junction bases: 4. In DNA, the CDR3 is TGTGCCAGCAGCTTAGGGCTAGCGGGGGACTACTTC. Translation gives CASSLGLAGDYF.

This chain joins TRBV15 and TRBJ1-1; TRBD1 matches at 8 bases. This CDR3 comprises 15 residues. Trimming took 6 bases from V and 1 from J; bases not matched to a gene: 7. CDR1 is LNHNV and CDR2 is YYDKDF in the germline V gene (reference sequence). CDR3 in DNA: TGTGCCACCAGGCAGGGAGGGACAGGGAACACTGAAGCTTTCTTT. Translating gives CATRQGGTGNTEAFF.

The rearrangement uses TRBV27 and TRBJ2-7; 10 bases line up with TRBD1. Germline assignment: CDR1 MNHEY and CDR2 SMNVEV (reference sequence). Trimming removed 5 bases from V and 5 bases from J; junction bases left unmatched: 3. This CDR3 is built from 13 residues. The CDR3 loop is CASSGQGGHEQYF. In DNA, the CDR3 is TGTGCCAGCAGTGGACAGGGGGGCCACGAGCAGTACTTC.

J is TRBJ2-3 and V is TRBV5-1; 7 bases are shared with TRBD1. The CDR3 is made up of 16 amino acids. With 4 bases clipped from V and 3 bases from J, the junction kept 11 bases outside the gene matches. Per the germline V gene, CDR1 is SGHRS and CDR2 is YFSETQ. The CDR3 protein is CASSPHLTGSTDTQYF. For the CDR3, the DNA is TGCGCCAGCAGCCCCCACTTGACAGGGTCGACAGATACGCAGTATTTT.

The rearrangement joins TRBV19 to TRBJ1-4; 10 bases map to TRBD1. The junction had 6 bases not matched to a gene; V was cut back by 3 bases and J by 8 bases. The CDR3 is 15 amino acids. Germline V gene data show CDR1 as LNHDA and CDR2 as SQIVND (reference sequence). The CDR3 coding sequence is TGTGCCAGTAGTATCGGCGGGACAGGGGTGGAAAAACTGTTTTTT. Translation: CASSIGGTGVEKLFF.

The chain uses TRBV19 and TRBJ1-2; TRBD1 aligns across 9 bases. The CDR3 contains 12 residues. Trimming took 4 bases from V and 7 from J; bases not matched to a gene: 1. Germline V gene lookup returns CDR1 LNHDA and CDR2 SQIVND (reference sequence). The CDR3 sequence is CASSNRGLGYTF. The CDR3 DNA sequence: TGTGCCAGTAGTAACAGGGGGCTTGGCTACACCTTC.

CDR3: CASSLPTHRQLYEQYF. CDR3 DNA sequence: TGTGCCAGCAGCTTACCCACCCACAGGCAACTCTACGAGCAGTACTTC. V and J are TRBV11-2 and TRBJ2-7; tentatively, D is TRBD1 (5 bases). V lost 2 bases, J lost 3 bases, and 17 bases lay in between. The germline V gene has CDR1 SGHAT and CDR2 FQNNGV. The CDR3 consists of 16 residues.

This chain uses TRBV9 with TRBJ2-3; TRBD2 matches at 7 bases. Germline V gene data show CDR1 as SGDLS and CDR2 as YYNGEE. With 3 bases clipped from V and 5 bases from J, the junction kept 6 bases outside the gene matches. The CDR3 has 14 residues. The CDR3 DNA reads as TGTGCCAGCAGCGCTGGGGGGGGAAGAGATACGCAGTATTTT. Translation: CASSAGGGRDTQYF.

The chain carries TRBV28 and TRBJ2-1; D perhaps matches TRBD1 (6 bases). Germline V gene sequence: CDR1 MDHEN, CDR2 SYDVKM. CDR3 length: 13 residues. V was pared by 3 bases and J by 5 bases, with 8 bases between. As DNA, the CDR3 is TGTGCCAGCAGTTTGCAGGGGAACAATGAGCAGTTCTTC. Its translation: CASSLQGNNEQFF. Looking up the rest from reference TRBV28 and TRBJ2-1 gives the full variable domain: DVKVTQSSRYLVKRTGEKVFLECVQDMDHENMFWYRQDPGLGLRLIYFSYDVKMKEKGDIPEGYSVSREKKERFSLILESASTNQTSMYLCASSLQGNNEQFFGPGTRLTVL.

The V and J genes are TRBV19 and TRBJ2-2; unclear D gene. The CDR3 loop spans 14 amino acids. Trimming took 5 bases from V and 0 from J, leaving 7 bases between them. Germline V gives CDR1 LNHDA, CDR2 SQIVND (reference sequence). The CDR3 DNA follows: TGTGCCAGTAGTGGCACAGCGAACACCGGGGAGCTGTTTTTT. Its translation is CASSGTANTGELFF.

This chain joins TRBV5-6 and TRBJ1-1, with 7 nucleotides matching TRBD1. The CDR3 has 15 residues. V dropped 0 bases and J dropped 5; count of bases not matched to a gene: 7. Germline loops: CDR1 SGHDT, CDR2 YYEEEE. CDR3 in DNA: TGTGCCAGCAGCTTGGCCACAGGGGTGGTGACTGAAGCTTTCTTT. Amino acids: CASSLATGVVTEAFF.

The chain employs TRBV7-9 and TRBJ1-5; 12 nucleotides line up with TRBD1. The ends lost 5 bases at V and 3 bases at J; junction bases unmatched: 5. Germline CDR1 reads SEHNR; CDR2 reads FQNEAQ (reference sequence). The length of the CDR3 is 16 residues. The CDR3: CASSRGTGGFNQPQHF. The CDR3 region has the DNA TGTGCCAGCAGCCGCGGGACAGGGGGCTTCAATCAGCCCCAGCATTTT.